Presented here are 5 T cell receptor beta chains from one specimen sequenced in a study of chemoradiotherapy in HPV16-positive cancers (dated 2022 in TCRdb). Library generation was performed with the immunoSEQ multiplex PCR assay. As stored in TCRdb, this immuneACCESS dataset retains in-frame rearrangements with V and J assigned. A fraction of the clones does not appear; measured against another copy, unresolved V genes explain less than half of the discrepancy, and the remainder lacks a known reason. The sample has roughly 39,000 clones on record, more than 65% of them singletons. The ten largest account for more than 4.5% of the sample. The sequencing used blood, collected from a patient who underwent chemoradiotherapy. The receptor set was obtained from a human donor with HPV-associated anogenital cancer.

The chain combines TRBV5-4 with TRBJ2-5, with unresolved D. V was clipped by 0 bases and J by 5 bases, with 2 bases between them. The CDR3 length is 11 residues. Germline V gene lookup returns CDR1 SGHNT and CDR2 YYREEE (reference sequence). The CDR3: CASSLDETQYF. CDR3 bases: TGTGCCAGCAGCTTGGATGAGACCCAGTACTTC.

V is TRBV11-1 and J is TRBJ1-1, with unresolved D. Germline V gene lookup returns CDR1 SGHAT and CDR2 FQDESV (reference sequence). Trimming left V 5 bases short and J 6 bases short, with 13 bases between. The CDR3 length is 13 residues. The CDR3 DNA is TGTGCCAGCAGCCCAACCCGTACCGCTGAAGCTTTCTTT. Amino acid sequence: CASSPTRTAEAFF.

The V call is TRBV10-2, the J call TRBJ1-6, with D maybe TRBD1 (5 bases). There are 13 residues in the CDR3. V was clipped by 7 bases and J by 6 bases, with 10 bases between them. The germline V gene has CDR1 WSHSY and CDR2 SAAADI. The chain's CDR3 is CASTAGINSPLHF. CDR3 DNA: TGCGCCAGCACGGCAGGGATTAATTCACCCCTCCACTTT.

J is TRBJ1-1 and V is TRBV30, with D possibly matching TRBD1 (5 bases). CDR3 length: 13 amino acids. Germline CDR1 reads GTSNPN; CDR2 reads SVGIG (reference sequence). Deletions cut 0 bases from V and 4 bases from J, with 9 bases between. The CDR3 region is CAWSVGGTTEAFF. CDR3 DNA: TGTGCCTGGAGTGTGGGGGGGACCACTGAAGCTTTCTTT. The full variable domain, in which reference TRBV30 and TRBJ1-1 provide the parts outside the CDR3, is SQTIHQWPATLVQPVGSPLSLECTVEGTSNPNLYWYRQAAGRGLQLLFYSVGIGQISSEVPQNLSASRPQDRQFILSSKKLLLSDSGFYLCAWSVGGTTEAFFGQGTRLTVV.

V gene TRBV14 combines with J gene TRBJ2-7; 7 bases map to TRBD1. The V gene's germline CDR1 is SGHDN and CDR2 FVKESK. V shed 4 bases, J shed 3 bases, and the junction held 3 bases outside the gene matches. This CDR3 is 13 amino acids long. The CDR3 DNA reads as TGTGCCAGCAGCCCGGGACAGCTCTACGAGCAGTACTTC. This gives the protein CASSPGQLYEQYF.